This record covers a single T cell receptor beta chain. The data originate from a study of shared clonotypes between healthy human individuals. The test was conducted at deep level. Assay: immunoSEQ multiplex PCR; the TCRdb copy retains only in-frame clones and omits some. The sample lists approximately 840,000 clones, around 96% seen once, with around 0.21% in the top ten. Naive-designated CD8 cells lacked CD45RO, were positively enriched for CCR7, and omitted terminally differentiated effector memory CD45RA+ cells. The clonotype originates from a man under 40 in good health. Sequences were obtained from naive CD8+ T cells sorted from blood.

Here the CDR3 reads CASSSAQGKEAYEQYF. The CDR3 DNA is TGTGCCAGCAGTTCGGCTCAGGGTAAGGAGGCCTACGAGCAGTACTTC. The V and J genes are TRBV27 and TRBJ2-7, with D possibly being TRBD1 or TRBD2 (5 bases each). Trimming removed 4 bases at V and 2 bases at J, with 18 bases between. Germline V gene lookup returns CDR1 MNHEY and CDR2 SMNVEV (reference sequence). The CDR3 totals 16 residues.